This T cell receptor (beta chain) was identified during a study of identifying expanded T cells in peripheral blood. Whole-study results and caveats: Approximately 1.2 clones differed between technical replicates, versus about 16 and 19 over time.

Healthy donors had no documented immune events, such as infections, while sampled. The data were produced by immunoSEQ multiplex PCR, yet TCRdb's version contains in-frame clones alone and is incomplete. The sample lists more than 45,000 clones, around 86% occurring once. V gave up 5 bases and J gave up 5 bases; unmatched junction bases: 5. Germline V gene sequence: CDR1 LGHNA, CDR2 YNFKEQ. This CDR3 comprises 15 residues. A word on this clone: Its antigen is still unknown.

J is TRBJ2-5 and V is TRBV4-2; 13 bases are shared with TRBD2. The clonotype comes from a person between 18 and 75 years old in good health. Material: blood. As DNA, the CDR3 is TGTGCCAGCAGCGAACTAGCGGGGGGGCAGGAGACCCAGTACTTC. Translated: CASSELAGGQETQYF.